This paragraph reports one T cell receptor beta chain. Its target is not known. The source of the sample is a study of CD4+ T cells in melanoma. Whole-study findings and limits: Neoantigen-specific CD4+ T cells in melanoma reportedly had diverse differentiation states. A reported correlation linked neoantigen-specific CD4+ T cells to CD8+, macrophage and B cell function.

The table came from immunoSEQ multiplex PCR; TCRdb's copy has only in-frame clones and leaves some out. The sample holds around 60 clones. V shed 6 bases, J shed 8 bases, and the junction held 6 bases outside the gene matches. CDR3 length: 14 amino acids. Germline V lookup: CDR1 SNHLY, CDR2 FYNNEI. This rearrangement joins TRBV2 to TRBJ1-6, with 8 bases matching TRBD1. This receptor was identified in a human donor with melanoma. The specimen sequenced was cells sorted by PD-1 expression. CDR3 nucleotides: TGTGCCAGCAGCCAAGACAGGGGTTATTCACCCCTCCACTTT. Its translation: CASSQDRGYSPLHF.